This T cell receptor (beta chain) emerged from a study of blood T cell repertoires in COVID-19. Study information: Samples taken during acute and convalescent COVID-19 were collected in the United States, Italy and Spain.

The authors' processing: Researchers report that nucleated cell counts were estimated from reference gene primer amplification. Some clones are missing from TCRdb's copy, which holds only in-frame ones; the method was immunoSEQ multiplex PCR. V and J calls and clone size are those listed in that table; D and trimming were worked out from the DNA. The sample yields about 160,000 clones, 82% seen once. Ages ranged from roughly 18 to 100 years, with residence in 24 US areas. Two consecutive negative NP/OP PCR tests, clearance, or resolved symptoms defined Cohort 3 recovery. From germline, CDR1 is SEHNR and CDR2 FQNEAQ (reference sequence). V lost 5 bases, J lost 5 bases, and 15 bases lay in between. The CDR3 loop spans 15 amino acids.

This rearrangement joins TRBV7-9 to TRBJ2-2; D gene uncertain. The source material was PBMCs or T cells enriched from blood (not recorded which). The receptor comes from a man aged 60 to 69 who had recovered from COVID-19. As DNA, the CDR3 is TGTGCCAGCAGCCCTGTAAATACATTGACCGGGGAGCTGTTTTTT. It is translated as CASSPVNTLTGELFF. The full variable domain, in which reference TRBV7-9 and TRBJ2-2 provide the parts outside the CDR3, is DTGVSQNPRHKITKRGQNVTFRCDPISEHNRLYWYRQTLGQGPEFLTYFQNEAQLEKSRLLSDRFSAERPKGSFSTLEIQRTEQGDSAMYLCASSPVNTLTGELFFGEGSRLTVL.